Included here is one T cell receptor beta chain sequence, with context. The data belong to a study of blood T cell repertoires in COVID-19. Study in general: COVID-19 samples collected from the United States, Italy and Spain covered acute and convalescent phases.

In the original processing: Cell counts per sample came from amplifying reference gene primers. Profiled with immunoSEQ multiplex PCR; TCRdb holds only in-frame clones, not every one. That table supplies the V and J calls and clone size; D and trimming were determined from the DNA. Of approximately 330,000 clones in the sample, about 90% were seen once. Germline V lookup: CDR1 MNHNY, CDR2 SVGAGI (reference sequence). The CDR3 totals 15 residues. V was pared by 0 bases and J by 0 bases, with 8 bases between. J is TRBJ1-1 and V is TRBV6-6; D is unclear. Material for sequencing was PBMCs or T cells enriched from blood (not recorded which). The source of this sequence is a woman in her twenties or thirties who had recovered from COVID-19. CDR3 coding DNA: TGTGCCAGCAGTTACTCGACACACATGAACACTGAAGCTTTCTTT. Residues: CASSYSTHMNTEAFF.